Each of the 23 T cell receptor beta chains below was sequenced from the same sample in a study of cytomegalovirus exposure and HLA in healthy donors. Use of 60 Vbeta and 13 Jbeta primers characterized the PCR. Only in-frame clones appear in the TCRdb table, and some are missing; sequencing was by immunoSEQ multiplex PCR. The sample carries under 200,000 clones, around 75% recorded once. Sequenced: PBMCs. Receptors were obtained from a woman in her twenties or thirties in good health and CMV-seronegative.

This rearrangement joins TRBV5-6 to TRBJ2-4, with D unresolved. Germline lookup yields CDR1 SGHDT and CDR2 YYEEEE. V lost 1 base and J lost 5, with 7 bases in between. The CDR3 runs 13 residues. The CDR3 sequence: CASSLFLQNIQYF. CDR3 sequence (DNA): TGTGCCAGCAGCTTGTTTCTCCAAAACATTCAGTACTTC.

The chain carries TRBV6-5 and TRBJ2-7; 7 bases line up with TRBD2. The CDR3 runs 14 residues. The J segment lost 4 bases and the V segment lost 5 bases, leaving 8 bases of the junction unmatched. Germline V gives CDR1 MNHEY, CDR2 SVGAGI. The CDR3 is CASSDAGDWYEQYF. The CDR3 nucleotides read TGTGCCAGCAGTGATGCGGGAGACTGGTACGAGCAGTACTTC.

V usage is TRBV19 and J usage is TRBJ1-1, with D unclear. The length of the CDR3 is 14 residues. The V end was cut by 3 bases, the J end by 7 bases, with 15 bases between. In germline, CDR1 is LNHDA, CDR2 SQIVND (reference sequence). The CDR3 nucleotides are TGTGCCAGTAGTATTAAACGACTCAAAGGTGAAGCTTTCTTT. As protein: CASSIKRLKGEAFF. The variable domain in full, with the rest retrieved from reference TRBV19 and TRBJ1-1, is DGGITQSPKYLFRKEGQNVTLSCEQNLNHDAMYWYRQDPGQGLRLIYYSQIVNDFQKGDIAEGYSVSREKKESFPLTVTSAQKNPTAFYLCASSIKRLKGEAFFGQGTRLTVV.

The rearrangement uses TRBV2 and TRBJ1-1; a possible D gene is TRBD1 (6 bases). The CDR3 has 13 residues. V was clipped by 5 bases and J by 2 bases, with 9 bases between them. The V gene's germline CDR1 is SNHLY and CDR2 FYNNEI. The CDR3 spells CASSQGINTEAFF. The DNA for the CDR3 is TGTGCCAGCAGTCAGGGGATAAACACTGAAGCTTTCTTT.

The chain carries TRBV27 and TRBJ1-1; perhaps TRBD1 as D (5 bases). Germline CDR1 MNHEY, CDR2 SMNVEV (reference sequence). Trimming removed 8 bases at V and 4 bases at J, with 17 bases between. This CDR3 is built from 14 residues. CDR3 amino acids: CASLPSGGLTEAFF. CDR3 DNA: TGTGCCAGCCTCCCAAGTGGGGGACTCACTGAAGCTTTCTTT.

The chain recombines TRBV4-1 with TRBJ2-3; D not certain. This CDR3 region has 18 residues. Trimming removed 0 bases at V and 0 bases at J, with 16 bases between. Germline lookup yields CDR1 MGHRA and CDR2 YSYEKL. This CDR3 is CASSQDMRHLSSTDTQYF. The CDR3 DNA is TGCGCCAGCAGCCAAGATATGAGACATCTATCTAGCACAGATACGCAGTATTTT.

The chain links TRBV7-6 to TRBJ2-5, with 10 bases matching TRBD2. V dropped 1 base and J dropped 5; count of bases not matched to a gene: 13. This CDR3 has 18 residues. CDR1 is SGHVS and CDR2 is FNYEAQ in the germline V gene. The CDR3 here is CASSLVPAGGPWDETQYF. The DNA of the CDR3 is TGTGCCAGCAGCTTAGTTCCAGCGGGAGGGCCTTGGGATGAGACCCAGTACTTC.

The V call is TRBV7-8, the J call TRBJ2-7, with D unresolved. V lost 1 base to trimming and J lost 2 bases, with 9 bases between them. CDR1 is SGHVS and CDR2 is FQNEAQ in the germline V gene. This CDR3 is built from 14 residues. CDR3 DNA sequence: TGTGCCAGCAGCTTAGGTCGCGGTACCTACGAGCAGTACTTC. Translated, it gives CASSLGRGTYEQYF.

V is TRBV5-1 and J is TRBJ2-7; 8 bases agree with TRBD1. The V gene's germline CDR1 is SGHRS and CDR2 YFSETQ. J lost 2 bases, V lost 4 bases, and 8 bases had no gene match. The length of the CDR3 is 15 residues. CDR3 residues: CASSVGTGGPYEQYF. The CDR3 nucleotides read TGCGCCAGCAGCGTCGGGACAGGCGGCCCCTACGAGCAGTACTTC. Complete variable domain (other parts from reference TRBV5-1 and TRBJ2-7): KAGVTQTPRYLIKTRGQQVTLSCSPISGHRSVSWYQQTPGQGLQFLFEYFSETQRNKGNFPGRFSGRQFSNSRSEMNVSTLELGDSALYLCASSVGTGGPYEQYFGPGTRLTVT.

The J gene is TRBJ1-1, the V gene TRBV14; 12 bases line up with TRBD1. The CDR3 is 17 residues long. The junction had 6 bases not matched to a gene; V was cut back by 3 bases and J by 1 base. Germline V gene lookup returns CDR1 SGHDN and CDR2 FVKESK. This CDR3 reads CASSQPGTGGRNTEAFF. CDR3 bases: TGTGCCAGCAGCCAGCCCGGGACAGGGGGCCGGAACACTGAAGCTTTCTTT.

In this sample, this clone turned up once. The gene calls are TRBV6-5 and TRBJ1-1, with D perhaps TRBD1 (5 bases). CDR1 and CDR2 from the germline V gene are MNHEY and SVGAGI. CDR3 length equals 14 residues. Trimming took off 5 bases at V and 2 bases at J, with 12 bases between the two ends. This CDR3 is CASSVTGANTEAFF. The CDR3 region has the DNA TGTGCCAGCAGTGTGACTGGGGCCAACACTGAAGCTTTCTTT.

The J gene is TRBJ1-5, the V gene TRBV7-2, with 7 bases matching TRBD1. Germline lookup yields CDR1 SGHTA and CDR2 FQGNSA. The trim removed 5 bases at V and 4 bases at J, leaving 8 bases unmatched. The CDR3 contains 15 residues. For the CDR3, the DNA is TGTGCCAGCAGCCCAACAGGGGCCGCGAATCAGCCCCAGCATTTT. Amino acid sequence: CASSPTGAANQPQHF.

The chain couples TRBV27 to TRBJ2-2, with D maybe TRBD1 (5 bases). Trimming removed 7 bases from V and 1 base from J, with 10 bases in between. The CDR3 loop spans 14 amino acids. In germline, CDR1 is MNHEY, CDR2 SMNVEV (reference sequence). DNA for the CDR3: TGTGCCAGCACCATAAGGGGGAACACCGGGGAGCTGTTTTTT. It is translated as CASTIRGNTGELFF.

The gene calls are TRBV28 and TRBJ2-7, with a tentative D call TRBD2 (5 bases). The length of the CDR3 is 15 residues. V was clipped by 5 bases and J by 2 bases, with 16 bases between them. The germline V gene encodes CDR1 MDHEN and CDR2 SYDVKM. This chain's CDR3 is CASSLPPSRTYEQYF. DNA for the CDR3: TGTGCCAGCAGTCTCCCCCCTAGCCGTACCTACGAGCAGTACTTC. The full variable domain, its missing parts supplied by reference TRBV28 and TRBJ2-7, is DVKVTQSSRYLVKRTGEKVFLECVQDMDHENMFWYRQDPGLGLRLIYFSYDVKMKEKGDIPEGYSVSREKKERFSLILESASTNQTSMYLCASSLPPSRTYEQYFGPGTRLTVT.

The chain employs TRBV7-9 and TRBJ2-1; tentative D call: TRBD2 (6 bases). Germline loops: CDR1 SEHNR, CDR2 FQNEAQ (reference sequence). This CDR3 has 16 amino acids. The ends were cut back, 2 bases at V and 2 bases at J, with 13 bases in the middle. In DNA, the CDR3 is TGTGCCAGCAGCTTATTCTTGCGGGAAACCTACAATGAGCAGTTCTTC. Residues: CASSLFLRETYNEQFF. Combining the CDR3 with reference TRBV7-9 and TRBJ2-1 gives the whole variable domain DTGVSQNPRHKITKRGQNVTFRCDPISEHNRLYWYRQTLGQGPEFLTYFQNEAQLEKSRLLSDRFSAERPKGSFSTLEIQRTEQGDSAMYLCASSLFLRETYNEQFFGPGTRLTVL.

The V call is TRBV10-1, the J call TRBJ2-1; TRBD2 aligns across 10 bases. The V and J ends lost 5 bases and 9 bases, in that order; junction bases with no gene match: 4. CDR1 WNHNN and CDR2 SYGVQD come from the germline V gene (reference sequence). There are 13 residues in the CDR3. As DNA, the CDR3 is TGCGCCAGCAGTAAGCGGGGGGGCGGTGAGCAGTTCTTC. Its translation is CASSKRGGGEQFF.

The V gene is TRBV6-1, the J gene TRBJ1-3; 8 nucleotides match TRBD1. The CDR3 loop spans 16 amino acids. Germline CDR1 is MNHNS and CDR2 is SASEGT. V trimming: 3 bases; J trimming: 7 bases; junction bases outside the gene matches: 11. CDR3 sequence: CASSDRQGTPLNTIYF. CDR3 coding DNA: TGTGCCAGCAGTGATCGACAGGGGACGCCACTTAACACCATATATTTT.

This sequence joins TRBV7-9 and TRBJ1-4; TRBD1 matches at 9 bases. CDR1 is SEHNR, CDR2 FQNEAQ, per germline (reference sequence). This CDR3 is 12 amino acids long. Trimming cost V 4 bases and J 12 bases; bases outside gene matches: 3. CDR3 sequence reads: CASSSRQGELFF. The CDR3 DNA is TGTGCCAGCAGCTCAAGACAGGGGGAACTGTTTTTT.

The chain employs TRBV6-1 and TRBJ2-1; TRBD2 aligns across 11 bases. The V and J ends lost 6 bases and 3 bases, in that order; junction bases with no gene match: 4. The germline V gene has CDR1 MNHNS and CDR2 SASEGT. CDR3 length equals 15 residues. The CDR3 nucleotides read TGTGCCAGCAGCCCTAGCGGGGGGAGCTACAATGAGCAGTTCTTC. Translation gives CASSPSGGSYNEQFF.

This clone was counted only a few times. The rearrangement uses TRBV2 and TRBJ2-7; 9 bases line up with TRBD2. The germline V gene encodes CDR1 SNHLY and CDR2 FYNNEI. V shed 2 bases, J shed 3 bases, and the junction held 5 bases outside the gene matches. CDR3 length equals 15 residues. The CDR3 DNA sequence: TGTGCCAGCAGTGAAATACTAGCGGGCGTCTACGAGCAGTACTTC. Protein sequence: CASSEILAGVYEQYF.

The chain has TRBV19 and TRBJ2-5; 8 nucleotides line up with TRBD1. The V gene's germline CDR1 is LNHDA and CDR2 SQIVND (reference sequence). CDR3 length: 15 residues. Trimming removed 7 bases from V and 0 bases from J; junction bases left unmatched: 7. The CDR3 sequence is CASTQGATDQETQYF. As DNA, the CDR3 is TGTGCCAGTACCCAGGGGGCGACGGACCAAGAGACCCAGTACTTC.

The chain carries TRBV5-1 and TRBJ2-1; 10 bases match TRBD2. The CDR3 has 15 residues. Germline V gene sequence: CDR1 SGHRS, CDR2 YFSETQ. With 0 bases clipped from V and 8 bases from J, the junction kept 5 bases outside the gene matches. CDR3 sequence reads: CASSLVTSGGDEQFF. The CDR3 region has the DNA TGCGCCAGCAGCTTGGTAACCAGCGGGGGGGATGAGCAGTTCTTC.

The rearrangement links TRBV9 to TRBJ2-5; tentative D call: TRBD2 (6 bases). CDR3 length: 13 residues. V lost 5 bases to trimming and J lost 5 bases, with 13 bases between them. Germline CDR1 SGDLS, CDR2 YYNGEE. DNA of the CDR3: TGTGCCAGCAGTCCGGAGGGCTGGGAGACCCAGTACTTC. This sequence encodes CASSPEGWETQYF.